This paragraph covers one T cell receptor (beta chain) sequence. Its antigen is not identified. Only in-frame clones appear in the TCRdb table, and some are missing; sequencing was by immunoSEQ multiplex PCR. The repertoire includes a few hundred thousand clones, around 89% of them detected once, and 3.6% sits in the top ten. The sample is drawn from a study of Ad26.COV2.S vaccination and SARS-CoV-2 variants. Study details: As a participant in COV1001, the donor was in the Ad26.COV2.S trial arm. Findings and limits, study-wide: Compared with placebo recipients, vaccine recipients had higher spike-specific TCR breadth.

This CDR3 is built from 18 residues. V lost 0 bases to trimming and J lost 0 bases, with 15 bases between them. CDR1 and CDR2 (germline): LGHDT, YNNKEL (reference sequence). Indicated treatment: some 20 received Ad26.COV2.S at low or high dose, single or two shots; 5 received placebo; per-sample allocation not given. Sampling occurred on day 63 after the first vaccine or placebo injection. The clonotype originates from a person between 18 and 65 years old who received the Ad26.COV2.S COVID-19 vaccine or a placebo. The input for sequencing was peripheral blood, taken in a trial of Ad26.COV2.S vaccine versus placebo. V usage is TRBV3-1 (or the pseudogene TRBV3-2) and J usage is TRBJ2-1; possible D gene TRBD2, 5 bases. CDR3 residues: CASSQETLVGSSYNEQFF. The CDR3 nucleotides are TGTGCCAGCAGCCAAGAAACTTTGGTAGGGAGCTCCTACAATGAGCAGTTCTTC.